Below, 15 T cell receptor beta chains from the same sample are listed, as sequenced in a study of CD8+ T cells in alopecia areata. cDNA reverse transcribed from extracted RNA served as the sequencing template. The assay was immunoSEQ multiplex PCR, and TCRdb's table has in-frame clones only and misses some. The data show 150,000 to 200,000 clones, around 58% seen once. Noted treatment: oral pan-JAK inhibitor, 5-10 mg twice daily. Sequenced material: CD4+ T cells sorted from blood, taken between weeks 55 and 70, from a patient treated with tofacitinib. The receptors here all came from a human donor with alopecia areata.

The chain carries TRBV29-1 and TRBJ2-3; 8 bases are a match to TRBD1. The germline CDR1 and CDR2 sequences are SQVTM and ANQGSEA. This CDR3 comprises 14 residues. With V trimmed by 6 bases and J by 2 bases, 7 bases remained unmatched. CDR3: CSVGQGLLTDTQYF. The CDR3 DNA reads as TGCAGCGTCGGACAGGGCCTACTCACAGATACGCAGTATTTT.

CDR3 DNA: TGCGCCAGCAGCCAAGATACCACAGGGCCTACCTCCTACGAGCAGTACTTC. Its translation: CASSQDTTGPTSYEQYF. The chain uses TRBV4-1 and TRBJ2-7; the D gene is possibly TRBD1 (6 bases). The V gene's germline CDR1 is MGHRA and CDR2 YSYEKL. The V and J ends lost 0 bases and 0 bases respectively, with 15 bases between them. This CDR3 region has 17 residues.

This clone was counted ten times or more. V is TRBV7-2 and J is TRBJ2-1; the match to TRBD1 covers 8 bases. This CDR3 has 14 residues. With 6 bases clipped from V and 7 bases from J, the junction kept 8 bases outside the gene matches. Germline CDR1 and CDR2: SGHTA and FQGNSA. The CDR3 here is CASRLRTGRNEQFF. The CDR3 coding sequence is TGTGCCAGCAGACTTAGGACAGGGAGGAATGAGCAGTTCTTC.

This chain links TRBV18 with TRBJ2-7; D might be TRBD1 (5 bases). CDR3 length: 14 amino acids. Germline CDR1 KGHSH, CDR2 LQKENI. Trimming stripped 3 bases from V and 0 bases from J, with 9 bases between. DNA for the CDR3: TGTGCCAGCTCACCCCGGACAAACTCCTACGAGCAGTACTTC. It is translated as CASSPRTNSYEQYF.

The gene calls are TRBV5-8 and TRBJ1-1; perhaps TRBD1 as D (5 bases). V lost 4 bases and J lost 5, with 9 bases in between. Germline loops: CDR1 SGHTS, CDR2 YDEGEE. This CDR3 spans 12 amino acids. The CDR3 coding sequence is TGTGCCAGCAGCGGGAGGGGTACTGAAGCTTTCTTT. It translates to CASSGRGTEAFF.

The chain joins TRBV25-1 to TRBJ2-5, with 9 nucleotides matching TRBD1. The CDR3 runs to 16 residues. Germline loops: CDR1 MGHDK, CDR2 SYGVNS. After removal of 2 bases from V and 2 bases from J, the junction contained 6 bases not matched to a gene. CDR3 DNA sequence: TGTGCCAGCAGTGAACCCGGGACAGGGCGGCAAGAGACCCAGTACTTC. This translates into CASSEPGTGRQETQYF.

V usage is TRBV6-1 and J usage is TRBJ1-4, with 8 bases fitting TRBD1. Trimming removed 7 bases from V and 4 bases from J; junction bases left unmatched: 5. This CDR3 has 14 amino acids. The germline V gene encodes CDR1 MNHNS and CDR2 SASEGT. The CDR3 is CASTRDRNNEKLFF. DNA for the CDR3: TGTGCCAGCACCCGGGACAGGAATAATGAAAAACTGTTTTTT.

The chain links TRBV9 to TRBJ1-2; D remains ambiguous. V lost 4 bases, J lost 2 bases, and 15 bases lay in between. This CDR3 comprises 15 residues. Germline CDR1 is SGDLS and CDR2 is YYNGEE. The CDR3 region has the DNA TGTGCCAGCAGCACCCTTCGGGGAGAAAACTATGGCTACACCTTC. This gives the protein CASSTLRGENYGYTF.

This clone was observed a few times. V is TRBV30 and J is TRBJ2-7, with D unclear. Germline CDR1 is GTSNPN and CDR2 is SVGIG (reference sequence). The CDR3 is 10 amino acids. V shed 2 bases and J shed 7 bases, with 6 bases lying between them. The CDR3 sequence: CAWSRQEQYF. The DNA of the CDR3 is TGTGCCTGGAGTAGGCAGGAGCAGTACTTC.

A single count supports this clone. The genes are TRBV9 and TRBJ2-5; D gene ambiguous. V lost 1 base and J lost 5, with 12 bases in between. There are 14 residues in the CDR3. CDR1 is SGDLS, CDR2 YYNGEE, per germline. The CDR3 loop is CASSVRPAEETQYF. The CDR3, as DNA: TGTGCCAGCAGCGTACGGCCGGCGGAGGAGACCCAGTACTTC.

As regards this clone: A much bigger clone sits one base away, suggesting this may be a read error. The rearrangement links TRBV4-1 to TRBJ2-3; D uncertain. The CDR3 has 13 amino acids. Trimming stripped 1 base from V and 0 bases from J, with 2 bases between. The V gene's germline CDR1 is MGHRA and CDR2 YSYEKL. CDR3 sequence reads: CASSQVSTDTQYF. The DNA of the CDR3 is TGCGCCAGCAGCCAAGTTAGCACAGATACGCAGTATTTT.

The chain recombines TRBV15 with TRBJ2-7; the D is unclear. Trimming left V 0 bases short and J 3 bases short, with 9 bases between. Germline V lookup: CDR1 LNHNV, CDR2 YYDKDF (reference sequence). The CDR3 totals 14 residues. The CDR3 bases are TGTGCCACCAGCAGAGAAAAAGGATACTACGAGCAGTACTTC. Protein sequence: CATSREKGYYEQYF.

Only one count was recorded for this clone. V usage is TRBV27 and J usage is TRBJ1-4, with a weak D call TRBD1 (5 bases). Per the germline V gene, CDR1 is MNHEY and CDR2 is SMNVEV (reference sequence). V was pared by 7 bases and J by 0 bases, with 12 bases between. The length of the CDR3 is 15 residues. The CDR3 reads CASKLQVSTNEKLFF. The CDR3 DNA is TGTGCCAGCAAGTTACAGGTCTCAACTAATGAAAAACTGTTTTTT.

J is TRBJ2-1 and V is TRBV11-2; D unclear. The CDR3 sequence is 14 residues long. Trimming left V 3 bases short and J 2 bases short, with 8 bases between. CDR1 SGHAT and CDR2 FQNNGV come from the germline V gene. The CDR3 DNA reads as TGTGCCAGCAGCTTGATGACTGCCTACAATGAGCAGTTCTTC. It codes for CASSLMTAYNEQFF.

V is TRBV6-5 and J is TRBJ1-3; 7 bases match TRBD1. Germline V gives CDR1 MNHEY, CDR2 SVGAGI. The CDR3 spans 13 residues. The trim removed 5 bases at V and 4 bases at J, leaving 2 bases unmatched. CDR3 bases: TGTGCCAGCAGTCGACAGGGAGGAAACACCATATATTTT. Translating it yields CASSRQGGNTIYF.